These 6 T cell receptor beta chains came from one sample sequenced in a study of T-cell reconstitution after alpha-beta-depleted transplantation in children. Unique molecular identifiers were incorporated when the TCRbeta library was constructed. TCRdb re-analysed the PCR reads in MiXCR, keeping a single row per CDR3 protein. The sample records 70,000 or so distinct CDR3 sequences, approximately 10% being singletons. The sequenced sample was PBMCs, obtained before TCRalphabeta/CD19-depleted stem cell transplant. The receptors derive from a boy younger than 18 with acute myeloid leukemia, due to receive a stem cell transplant.

There are many counts of this clonotype. The chain is built from TRBV7-2 and TRBJ2-3, with a possible D match to TRBD2 (6 bases). Per the germline V gene, CDR1 is SGHTA and CDR2 is FQGNSA. CDR3 length: 15 amino acids. V was shortened by 1 base and J by 2 bases, with 10 bases between the two germline ends. CDR3 sequence (DNA): TGTGCCAGCAGCTTAGGCGGGGAGCCCACAGATACGCAGTATTTT. Translation: CASSLGGEPTDTQYF.

This clonotype was seen only a few times. This chain connects TRBV3-1 to TRBJ1-5; D ambiguous. Germline assignment: CDR1 LGHDT and CDR2 YNNKEL (reference sequence). Trimming shortened V by 0 bases and J by 6 bases, and 12 bases separated the two germline ends. This CDR3 has 15 residues. The CDR3 DNA is TGTGCCAGCAGCCAAGATGAGGCAGGAACTCAGCCCCAGCATTTT. Its protein product is CASSQDEAGTQPQHF.

This clonotype showed up many times. This chain uses TRBV7-6 with TRBJ1-6; no clear D gene. The germline V gene has CDR1 SGHVS and CDR2 FNYEAQ. The CDR3 loop spans 14 amino acids. The germline V and J ends were trimmed by 7 bases and 7 bases, with 14 bases remaining between them. CDR3 in DNA: TGTGCCAGCACCCAAGAACTCCGCAATTCACCCCTCCACTTT. The encoded protein is CASTQELRNSPLHF.

In this sample, this clonotype turned up many times. The V and J genes are TRBV9 and TRBJ2-5; TRBD1 matches 8 bases. The CDR3 length is 18 residues. CDR1 is SGDLS and CDR2 is YYNGEE in the germline V gene. After removal of 4 bases from V and 2 bases from J, the junction contained 16 bases not matched to a gene. This CDR3 is CASSSRQGLRSRQETQYF. CDR3 coding DNA: TGTGCCAGCAGCTCTCGACAGGGGCTCCGGAGCCGACAAGAGACCCAGTACTTC.

This clonotype was seen at least ten times. The genes are TRBV27 and TRBJ2-3, with D hard to call. Germline V gene lookup returns CDR1 MNHEY and CDR2 SMNVEV (reference sequence). The CDR3 length is 16 residues. V dropped 1 base and J dropped 1 base, with 12 bases sitting between them. CDR3 in amino acids: CASSLLSWQGTDTQYF. The CDR3 bases are TGTGCCAGCAGTTTATTGTCCTGGCAAGGCACAGATACGCAGTATTTT.

This clonotype has just one count. One base away lies a much larger clone, so this may be a sequencing read error. The J gene is TRBJ1-5, the V gene TRBV5-6; weak D call: TRBD1 (5 bases). CDR3 size: 16 residues. Germline CDR1 is SGHDT and CDR2 is YYEEEE. Trimming left V 2 bases short and J 3 bases short, with 15 bases between. The CDR3 DNA reads as TGTGCCAGCAGCTTAGGGGCAGGGAGAACCAATCAGCCCCAGCATTTT. This codes for CASSLGAGRTNQPQHF. The full variable domain, completed using reference TRBV5-6 and TRBJ1-5, is DAGVTQSPTHLIKTRGQQVTLRCSPKSGHDTVSWYQQALGQGPQFIFQYYEEEERQRGNFPDRFSGHQFPNYSSELNVNALLLGDSALYLCASSLGAGRTNQPQHFGDGTRLSIL.